The rows below give T cell receptor beta chains drawn from one sample of a study of OX40 agonist ivuxolimab in advanced cancers. The data were produced by immunoSEQ multiplex PCR, yet TCRdb's version contains in-frame clones alone and is incomplete. In the table there are about 81,000 clones, about 92% of which are singletons. The sample consisted of CD4+ or CD8+ T cells sorted from blood, taken in a trial of the OX40 agonist ivuxolimab. Receptor source: an adult with an advanced solid tumor such as melanoma, head and neck, liver or kidney cancer. Each CDR3 is given with its conserved first and last residue. Each record gives: J gene, D gene, clone size, V gene, CDR3 DNA, CDR3 protein. The D gene is left open where the match is weak. Only part of the rows carry a size: once, few, many, or a class if the clone is expanded.

J: TRBJ1-1; D: .; size: .; V: TRBV9; DNA: TGTGCCAGCAGCGGTGGGGTGTGGCCCAGGGAAGACACTGAAGCTTTCTTT; CDR3: CASSGGVWPREDTEAFF
J: TRBJ2-7; D: .; size: .; V: TRBV29-1; DNA: TGCAGCGTTGAATTTAACAGTCCCAGCTCCTACGAGCAGTACTTC; CDR3: CSVEFNSPSSYEQYF
J: TRBJ1-5; D: TRBD1; size: .; V: TRBV27; DNA: TGTGCCAGCAGCGCAGGACAGGGGAGCCATCAGCCCCAGCATTTT; CDR3: CASSAGQGSHQPQHF
J: TRBJ2-3; D: TRBD2; size: once; V: TRBV27; DNA: TGTGCCAGCAGTTTCTCGGGAGGCGATACGCAGTATTTT; CDR3: CASSFSGGDTQYF
J: TRBJ1-2; D: .; size: once; V: TRBV29-1; DNA: TGCAGCGTTGAAGATTGGAAAGGGCCCAACTATGGCTACACCTTC; CDR3: CSVEDWKGPNYGYTF
J: TRBJ2-7; D: .; size: .; V: TRBV27; DNA: TGTGCCAGCAGTCCCGGGGTGGGACCCTACGAGCAGTACTTC; CDR3: CASSPGVGPYEQYF
J: TRBJ1-5; D: .; size: once; V: TRBV7-8; DNA: TGTGCCAGCAGCTTAGAATTATCGGGTCAGCCCCAGCATTTT; CDR3: CASSLELSGQPQHF
J: TRBJ1-1; D: .; size: .; V: TRBV13; DNA: TGTGCCAGCAGCTTAGACAAGGGTATGAACACTGAAGCTTTCTTT; CDR3: CASSLDKGMNTEAFF
J: TRBJ2-7; D: .; size: .; V: TRBV19; DNA: TGTGCCAGTAGCATAGGGGACGGTTACTCCTACGAGCAGTACTTC; CDR3: CASSIGDGYSYEQYF
J: TRBJ2-3; D: .; size: .; V: TRBV7-9; DNA: TGTGCCAGCAGCCCCGGGGGGACAAGCACAGATACGCAGTATTTT; CDR3: CASSPGGTSTDTQYF
J: TRBJ2-7; D: .; size: .; V: TRBV19; DNA: TGTGCCAGCCAGGACTGGTCCTACGAGCAGTACTTC; CDR3: CASQDWSYEQYF
J: TRBJ1-4; D: .; size: .; V: TRBV10-3; DNA: TGTGCCATCAGATCCGACAGTAATGAAAAACTGTTTTTT; CDR3: CAIRSDSNEKLFF
J: TRBJ2-4; D: .; size: .; V: TRBV9; DNA: TGTGCCAGCAGCGGAGGAGGCATTCAGTACTTC; CDR3: CASSGGGIQYF
J: TRBJ1-5; D: .; size: .; V: TRBV4-1; DNA: TGCGCCAGCAGCCAAAACGAGGCAGAGCTTGTTTGGCCCCAGCATTTT; CDR3: CASSQNEAELVWPQHF
J: TRBJ1-2; D: .; size: .; V: TRBV27; DNA: TGTGCCAGCAGTAGTAGGGACCCTTGGGGCTACACCTTC; CDR3: CASSSRDPWGYTF
J: TRBJ2-7; D: .; size: .; V: TRBV5-5; DNA: TGTGCCAGCAGCTTGGGCTTTAACAGGGATGAGCAGTACTTC; CDR3: CASSLGFNRDEQYF
J: TRBJ2-7; D: TRBD2; size: .; V: TRBV4-3; DNA: TGCGCCAGCAGCCAAGCAGGGCCGGGGGGGTCTTACGAGCAGTACTTC; CDR3: CASSQAGPGGSYEQYF
J: TRBJ1-5; D: .; size: .; V: TRBV6-6; DNA: TGTGCCAGCAGTTACTCGACGGGGTTTCAGCCCCAGCATTTT; CDR3: CASSYSTGFQPQHF
J: TRBJ2-1; D: TRBD1; size: .; V: TRBV14; DNA: TGTGCCAGCAGCCAGGACAGGTACGGTGACAATGAGCAGTTCTTC; CDR3: CASSQDRYGDNEQFF
J: TRBJ2-5; D: TRBD2; size: .; V: TRBV28; DNA: TGTGCCAGCACCATTGTGGTAGCGGGAGTGGGAGAGACCCAGTACTTC; CDR3: CASTIVVAGVGETQYF
J: TRBJ1-2; D: .; size: once; V: TRBV21-1; DNA: TGTGCCAGCAGCAAACCAGGGGATCGGGTCGATGGCTACACCTTC; CDR3: CASSKPGDRVDGYTF
J: TRBJ2-1; D: .; size: .; V: TRBV5-1; DNA: TGCGCCAGCAGCCACTCAAACAATGAGCAGTTCTTC; CDR3: CASSHSNNEQFF
J: TRBJ2-7; D: .; size: .; V: TRBV6-5; DNA: TGTGCCAGCAGTTACAGCCTGACAGGAACCTACGAGCAGTACTTC; CDR3: CASSYSLTGTYEQYF
J: TRBJ1-1; D: TRBD1; size: .; V: TRBV28; DNA: TGTGCCAGCAGTTCGGGACAGCCGAACACTGAAGCTTTCTTT; CDR3: CASSSGQPNTEAFF
J: TRBJ2-7; D: .; size: .; V: TRBV19; DNA: TGTGCCAGTCGACAGGGAGGTTTCTCCTACGAGCAGTACTTC; CDR3: CASRQGGFSYEQYF
J: TRBJ1-1; D: TRBD1; size: .; V: TRBV10-3; DNA: TGTGCCATCAGTGAGGGGACAGGGAGGACTGAAGCTTTCTTT; CDR3: CAISEGTGRTEAFF
J: TRBJ1-2; D: .; size: .; V: TRBV5-1; DNA: TGCGCCAGCAGCCAAGAGGGGCCAAGCTATGGCTACACCTTC; CDR3: CASSQEGPSYGYTF
J: TRBJ2-3; D: .; size: .; V: TRBV9; DNA: TGTGCCAGCAGCGTAGACGTGGGGGGTACAGATACGCAGTATTTT; CDR3: CASSVDVGGTDTQYF
J: TRBJ1-5; D: .; size: .; V: TRBV5-5; DNA: TGTGCCAGCAGCTTGGTAGGGGGGGATAGCAATCAGCCCCAGCATTTT; CDR3: CASSLVGGDSNQPQHF
J: TRBJ1-1; D: TRBD1; size: .; V: TRBV5-5; DNA: TGTGCCAGCAGCTACGGACAGGGAACGGAAGCTTTCTTT; CDR3: CASSYGQGTEAFF
J: TRBJ1-1; D: .; size: .; V: TRBV6-5; DNA: TGTGCCAGCAGTTACTCGACGGGGGCGAACACTGAAGCTTTCTTT; CDR3: CASSYSTGANTEAFF
J: TRBJ2-7; D: .; size: .; V: TRBV4-1; DNA: TGCGCCAGCAGCCAAGAGAGGGCAGACCAGGACGAGCAGTACTTC; CDR3: CASSQERADQDEQYF
J: TRBJ1-4; D: .; size: .; V: TRBV10-3; DNA: TGTGCCATCAGCCGGGCCGGGGGCGAAGAAAAACTGTTTTTT; CDR3: CAISRAGGEEKLFF